Described below is a single TCR beta chain sequence and its context. Its antigen is still unknown. Using its own MiXCR run on the reads, TCRdb lists one record per CDR3 protein. Of 140,000 to 150,000 distinct CDR3 sequences listed, about 32% are singletons. These data come from a study of T cell repertoires in cytomegalovirus infection. Background on the study: Peptides in the study included HLA-C-restricted and HLA-B-restricted CMV epitopes. Based on public TCR beta signatures, there were indications of CMV infection and of a matching HLA type.

Findings of the study overall: Clonotype analysis showed dominance of the ex vivo response by HLA-C-restricted CMV-specific TCR beta clonotypes.

The TCR was taken from a human donor in good health (CMV status not recorded). Some clones in this sample may be carry-over from other donors' samples. Here the sequenced sample was CD8+ T cells from cultured PBMCs, taken from culture after CMV antigen stimulation.

CDR3 region: CASSLQGLSGELFF. DNA for the CDR3: TGTGCCAGCAGCTTACAAGGGCTGTCCGGGGAGCTGTTTTTT. The V gene is TRBV7-9, the J gene TRBJ2-2, with D hard to call. Germline lookup yields CDR1 SEHNR and CDR2 FQNEAQ (reference sequence). Trimming shortened V by 2 bases and J by 6 bases, and 10 bases separated the two germline ends. This CDR3 is built from 14 residues. The full variable domain, with the rest looked up from reference TRBV7-9 and TRBJ2-2, is DTGVSQNPRHKITKRGQNVTFRCDPISEHNRLYWYRQTLGQGPEFLTYFQNEAQLEKSRLLSDRFSAERPKGSFSTLEIQRTEQGDSAMYLCASSLQGLSGELFFGEGSRLTVL.